The 20 T cell receptor beta chains below were found in one sample sequenced in a study of shared clonotypes between healthy human individuals. Repertoires were generated with immunoSEQ multiplex PCR, while TCRdb's copy carries only in-frame clones and drops some. The sample comprises a few hundred thousand clones, around 77% of which are singletons, and more than 10% rests with the top ten. The sequencing input was PBMCs. Receptors originate from a woman in her thirties or forties in good health. Some clones in this sample may be carry-over from other donors' samples.

In the case of this clone: A far larger clone is just one base off, so this is likely a read error. The same CDR3 arises from other DNA sequences in this sample as well. The DNA for the CDR3 is TGTGCCAGCTCACCACAACAGGACGAAGCTTTCTTT. This codes for CASSPQQDEAFF. This sequence joins TRBV18 and TRBJ1-1, with a possible D match to TRBD1 (5 bases). This CDR3 is built from 12 residues. V was pared by 1 base and J by 8 bases, with 8 bases between. Germline CDR1 reads KGHSH; CDR2 reads LQKENI.

The chain links TRBV4-2 to TRBJ2-7; perhaps D is TRBD1 or TRBD2 (5 bases each). The CDR3 length is 15 residues. From germline, CDR1 is LGHNA and CDR2 YNFKEQ. V was cut by 4 bases and J by 0 bases, with 13 bases left in between. The CDR3 here is CASSPNPGPSYEQYF. The DNA of the CDR3 is TGTGCCAGCAGCCCAAACCCGGGGCCCTCCTACGAGCAGTACTTC.

V is TRBV29-1 and J is TRBJ2-2; no clear D gene. CDR1 is SQVTM, CDR2 ANQGSEA, per germline. CDR3 length: 13 residues. Trimming cost V 1 base and J 7 bases, with 10 bases left between them. The CDR3: CSVEVGIDGELFF. The CDR3 region has the DNA TGCAGCGTTGAAGTGGGGATCGACGGGGAGCTGTTTTTT.

This sequence joins TRBV27 and TRBJ2-6, with a tentative D call TRBD2 (6 bases). Germline V lookup: CDR1 MNHEY, CDR2 SMNVEV (reference sequence). The germline V and J ends were trimmed by 4 bases and 4 bases, with 8 bases remaining between them. The CDR3 has 14 amino acids. The DNA of the CDR3 is TGTGCCAGCAGTTGGAGGGCCGGGGCCAACGTCCTGACTTTC. Translated, it gives CASSWRAGANVLTF.

In the case of this clone: A junction end diverges from the germline sequence, so it may reflect a read error. In the same sample, other DNA sequences code for this CDR3. The chain has TRBV2 and TRBJ2-2, with 10 positions matching TRBD1. The germline CDR1 and CDR2 sequences are SNHLY and FYNNEI. The CDR3 contains 16 residues. The CDR3 bases are TGTGCCAGCTCTGGGACAGGGGTCGGTCTCACCGGGGAGCTGCTTTTT. Its protein is CASSGTGVGLTGELLF.

Worth noting for this clone: This is likely an artifact of a read error, given a far larger clone one base away. V and J are TRBV7-7 and TRBJ2-7, with D possibly matching TRBD2 (5 bases). The length of the CDR3 is 14 residues. The germline V gene encodes CDR1 SSHAT and CDR2 FNYEAQ (reference sequence). The CDR3 coding sequence is TGTGCCAGCAGCTTACAACCGGGGTCGAGCGAGCAGAACTTC. It codes for CASSLQPGSSEQNF.

A note on this clone: A single base is all that separates this from a far larger clone, so a read error is likely. This rearrangement joins TRBV30 to TRBJ2-1, with 9 bases matching TRBD2. This CDR3 has 15 amino acids. The ends lost 3 bases at V and 9 bases at J; junction bases unmatched: 12. From germline, CDR1 is GTSNPN and CDR2 SVGIG (reference sequence). The CDR3 region is CAWSGLARVDSEQFF. DNA for the CDR3: TGTGCCTGGAGCGGACTAGCGAGAGTGGATAGTGAGCAGTTCTTC.

V and J are TRBV4-1 and TRBJ2-7, with TRBD1 as a possible D gene (5 bases). V was clipped by 1 base and J by 0 bases, with 13 bases between them. The V gene's germline CDR1 is MGHRA and CDR2 YSYEKL. This CDR3 is 16 amino acids long. The CDR3, as DNA: TGCGCCAGCAGCCAAGTTGACAGCTGGAACTCCTACGAGCAGTACTTC. It codes for CASSQVDSWNSYEQYF.

The chain links TRBV6-1 to TRBJ2-2; D call uncertain. CDR3 length equals 14 residues. From germline, CDR1 is MNHNS and CDR2 SASEGT. V was cut by 7 bases and J by 5 bases, with 14 bases left in between. Here the CDR3 DNA reads TGTGCCAGCACTATCCTCGAGTTGACCGGGGAGCTGTTTTTT. This gives the protein CASTILELTGELFF.

The genes are TRBV27 and TRBJ2-7; no definite D call. The V gene's germline CDR1 is MNHEY and CDR2 SMNVEV (reference sequence). V was pared by 0 bases and J by 2 bases, with 11 bases between. This CDR3 spans 15 amino acids. In DNA, the CDR3 is TGTGCCAGCAGTTTATCTACACAGCTTGCCTACGAGCAGTACTTC. Translated, it gives CASSLSTQLAYEQYF.

This chain connects TRBV5-4 to TRBJ2-5, with 9 nucleotides matching TRBD1. The ends lost 6 bases at V and 2 bases at J; junction bases unmatched: 8. Germline CDR1 is SGHNT and CDR2 is YYREEE (reference sequence). The CDR3 has 15 residues. The CDR3 bases are TGTGCCAGCACCAACGGACAGGGGTCGCAAGAGACCCAGTACTTC. Its protein product is CASTNGQGSQETQYF.

This clone was detected only a few times. One base separates it from a far larger clone, so it is likely a read error. J is TRBJ2-7 and V is TRBV21-1. TRBV21-1 is marked as a pseudogene. The CDR3 is 18 amino acids. DNA for the CDR3: TGTGCCAGCGGCAAACTTCGGGGACCCTTAAGGGGTACCTACGAGCAGTACTTC. Protein product: CASGKLRGPLRGTYEQYF.

This clone was seen more than once but under ten times. The chain has TRBV6-1 and TRBJ2-7, with 8 bases aligning to TRBD1. Looked up from germline, CDR1 is MNHNS and CDR2 is SASEGT. The V gene end was trimmed by 2 bases and the J gene end by 2 bases; junction bases not matched to a gene: 8. CDR3 length equals 16 residues. The CDR3 spells CASSERWTGFTYEQYF. DNA for the CDR3: TGTGCCAGCAGTGAACGGTGGACAGGGTTTACCTACGAGCAGTACTTC.

The rearrangement uses TRBV9 and TRBJ2-3, with 13 nucleotides matching TRBD2. The J segment lost 5 bases and the V segment lost 3 bases, leaving 6 bases of the junction unmatched. Germline V gives CDR1 SGDLS, CDR2 YYNGEE. The CDR3 is 16 amino acids. CDR3: CASSGTSGSFQDTQYF. In DNA form, the CDR3 reads TGTGCCAGCAGCGGGACTAGCGGGAGTTTCCAAGATACGCAGTATTTT.

The rearrangement joins TRBV7-6 to TRBJ2-7; 8 nucleotides match TRBD1. Losses at the gene ends were 1 base for V and 5 bases for J; bases not matched to a gene: 4. The CDR3 has 14 amino acids. Germline CDR1 SGHVS, CDR2 FNYEAQ. The CDR3 DNA reads TGTGCCAGCAGCTTAGGGACAGGGATAGACGAGCAGTACTTC. Translating it yields CASSLGTGIDEQYF. The full variable domain, with the rest looked up from reference TRBV7-6 and TRBJ2-7, is GAGVSQSPRYKVTKRGQDVALRCDPISGHVSLYWYRQALGQGPEFLTYFNYEAQQDKSGLPNDRFSAERPEGSISTLTIQRTEQRDSAMYRCASSLGTGIDEQYFGPGTRLTVT.

The CDR3 is CASSPWTGLETQYF. CDR3 nucleotides: TGTGCCAGCAGCCCTTGGACAGGGCTGGAGACCCAGTACTTC. The V call is TRBV5-4, the J call TRBJ2-5, with 8 bases lining up with TRBD1. This CDR3 is built from 14 residues. Germline V gives CDR1 SGHNT, CDR2 YYREEE (reference sequence). J gave up 5 bases and V 4 bases, and 7 bases lay outside the gene matches.

This clone was detected once. The V call is TRBV15, the J call TRBJ1-4; D call uncertain. V lost 0 bases and J lost 2, with 10 bases in between. This CDR3 is 16 amino acids long. CDR1 is LNHNV, CDR2 YYDKDF, per germline (reference sequence). The CDR3, as DNA: TGTGCCACCAGCAGAGATGGAAGGCCTACTAATGAAAAACTGTTTTTT. Translating gives CATSRDGRPTNEKLFF. The full variable domain, completed using reference TRBV15 and TRBJ1-4, is DAMVIQNPRYQVTQFGKPVTLSCSQTLNHNVMYWYQQKSSQAPKLLFHYYDKDFNNEADTPDNFQSRRPNTSFCFLDIRSPGLGDTAMYLCATSRDGRPTNEKLFFGSGTQLSVL.

This clone occurred a few times. This likely comes from a read error, as the CDR3 has no conserved phenylalanine or tryptophan at its end. Because the CDR3's place on the DNA is in doubt, the DNA is left out and the CDR3 is given as listed by TCRdb. The V gene is TRBV2, the J gene TRBJ2-7; TRBD1 is the table's D call and was not checked against the DNA. The CDR3 sequence runs 13 residues, both termini included. Germline CDR1 and CDR2: SNHLY and FYNNEI. CDR3 region: CASSEVGTGEDCL.

V gene TRBV28 combines with J gene TRBJ2-1; TRBD1 matches at 7 bases. After removal of 5 bases from V and 7 bases from J, the junction contained 11 bases not matched to a gene. The CDR3 has 15 amino acids. Germline V gene lookup returns CDR1 MDHEN and CDR2 SYDVKM. The CDR3 spells CASSPPTGQLNEQFF. CDR3 in DNA: TGTGCCAGCAGTCCCCCCACGGGACAGCTAAATGAGCAGTTCTTC.

This chain joins TRBV27 and TRBJ2-2, with 11 bases aligning to TRBD2. The germline CDR1 and CDR2 sequences are MNHEY and SMNVEV (reference sequence). V was pared by 2 bases and J by 6 bases, with 5 bases of the junction left unmatched. There are 16 residues in the CDR3. The CDR3 region is CASSLALAGGSGELFF. CDR3 bases: TGTGCCAGCAGTTTAGCGCTAGCGGGAGGCTCCGGGGAGCTGTTTTTT.